The clone carrying this T cell receptor (beta chain) was counted between two and nine times. Its antigen remains unknown. The data were obtained in a study of T cell repertoires in cytomegalovirus infection. The length of the CDR3 is 12 residues. Looked up from germline, CDR1 is DFQATT and CDR2 is SNEGSKA (reference sequence). With 1 base removed from V and 8 bases from J, the gap between germline ends came to 9 bases. TCRdb analysed the reads with MiXCR anew, one entry per CDR3 protein. The repertoire holds roughly 500,000 distinct CDR3 sequences, with roughly a third as singletons. The receptor was derived from a human donor in good health (CMV status not recorded). Some clones in this sample may be carry-over from other donors' samples. The chain recombines TRBV20-1 with TRBJ2-1; D gene ambiguous. The sequencing used cultured PBMCs, collected from culture after CMV antigen stimulation. The chain's CDR3 is CSARVVRDEQFF. CDR3 DNA sequence: TGCAGTGCTAGAGTGGTTAGGGATGAGCAGTTCTTC.